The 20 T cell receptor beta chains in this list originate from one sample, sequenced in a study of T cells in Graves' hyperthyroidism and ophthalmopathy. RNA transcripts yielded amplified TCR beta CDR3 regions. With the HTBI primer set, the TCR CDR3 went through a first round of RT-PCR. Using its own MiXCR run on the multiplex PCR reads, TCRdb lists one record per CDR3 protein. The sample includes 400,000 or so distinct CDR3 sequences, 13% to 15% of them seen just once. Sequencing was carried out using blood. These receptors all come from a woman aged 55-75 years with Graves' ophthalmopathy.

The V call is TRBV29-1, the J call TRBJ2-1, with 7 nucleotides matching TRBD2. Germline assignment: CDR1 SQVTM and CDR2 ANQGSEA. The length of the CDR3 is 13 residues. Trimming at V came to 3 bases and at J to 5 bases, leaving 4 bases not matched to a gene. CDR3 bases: TGCAGCGTTGATTCTAGCGGAAACAATGAGCAGTTCTTC. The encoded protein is CSVDSSGNNEQFF.

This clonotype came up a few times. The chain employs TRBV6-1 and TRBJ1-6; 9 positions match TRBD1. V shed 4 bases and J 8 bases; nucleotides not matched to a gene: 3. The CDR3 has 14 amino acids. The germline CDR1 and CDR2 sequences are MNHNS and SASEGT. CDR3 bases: TGTGCCAGCAGTGGGGACAGGGAGCATTCACCCCTCCACTTT. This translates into CASSGDREHSPLHF.

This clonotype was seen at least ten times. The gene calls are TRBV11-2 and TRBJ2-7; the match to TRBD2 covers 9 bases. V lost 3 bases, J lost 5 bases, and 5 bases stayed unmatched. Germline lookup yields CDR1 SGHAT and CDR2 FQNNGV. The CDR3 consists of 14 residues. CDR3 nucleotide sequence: TGTGCCAGCAGCTTCTCAGGCGGGAGGGACGAGCAGTACTTC. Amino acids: CASSFSGGRDEQYF.

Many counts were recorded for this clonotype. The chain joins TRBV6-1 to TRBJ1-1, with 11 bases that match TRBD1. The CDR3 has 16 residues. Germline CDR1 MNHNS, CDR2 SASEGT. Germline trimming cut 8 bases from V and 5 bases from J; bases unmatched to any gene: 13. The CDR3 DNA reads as TGTGCCAGCGAGCTCCGGGACAGGGGGTCGAGGACTGAAGCTTTCTTT. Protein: CASELRDRGSRTEAFF.

CDR3 nucleotides: TGTGCCAGCAGCTCCCTACAGAGGAGGTCTTCACCCCTCCACTTT. Encoded protein: CASSSLQRRSSPLHF. The rearrangement joins TRBV12-3 or TRBV12-4 to TRBJ1-6; D gene ambiguous. The CDR3 totals 15 residues. Trimming removed 6 bases from V and 9 bases from J, with 18 bases in between.

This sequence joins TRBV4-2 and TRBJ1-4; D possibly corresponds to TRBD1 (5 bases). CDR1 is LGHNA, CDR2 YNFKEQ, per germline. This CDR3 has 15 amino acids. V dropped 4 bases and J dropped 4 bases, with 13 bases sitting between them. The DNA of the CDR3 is TGTGCCAGCAGCCCATCTTCGGGGGGTAATGAAAAACTGTTTTTT. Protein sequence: CASSPSSGGNEKLFF.

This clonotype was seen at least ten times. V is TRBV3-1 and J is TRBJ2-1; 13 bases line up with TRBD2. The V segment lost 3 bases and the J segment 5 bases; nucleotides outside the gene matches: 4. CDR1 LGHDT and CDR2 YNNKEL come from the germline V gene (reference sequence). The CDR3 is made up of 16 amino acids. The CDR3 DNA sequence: TGTGCCAGCAGCCATACCGGGACTAGCGGGAACAATGAGCAGTTCTTC. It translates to CASSHTGTSGNNEQFF.

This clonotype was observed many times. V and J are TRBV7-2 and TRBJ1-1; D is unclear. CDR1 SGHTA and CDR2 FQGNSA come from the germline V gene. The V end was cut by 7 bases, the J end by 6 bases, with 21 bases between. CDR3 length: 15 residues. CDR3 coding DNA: TGTGCCAGCACCCCCATTGTGAATAGGGCCGCTGAAGCTTTCTTT. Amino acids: CASTPIVNRAAEAFF.

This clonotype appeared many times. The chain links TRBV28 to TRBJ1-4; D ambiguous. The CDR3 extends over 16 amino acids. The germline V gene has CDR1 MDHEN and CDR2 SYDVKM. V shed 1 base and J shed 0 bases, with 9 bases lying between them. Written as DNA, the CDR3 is TGTGCCAGCAGTTTATCCTACAGAGCAACTAATGAAAAACTGTTTTTT. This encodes CASSLSYRATNEKLFF.

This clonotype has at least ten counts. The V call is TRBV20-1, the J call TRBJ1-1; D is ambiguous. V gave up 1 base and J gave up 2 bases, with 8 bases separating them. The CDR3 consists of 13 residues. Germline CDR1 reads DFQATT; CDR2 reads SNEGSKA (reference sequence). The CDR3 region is CSARGDQNTEAFF. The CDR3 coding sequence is TGCAGTGCTAGAGGCGACCAAAACACTGAAGCTTTCTTT.

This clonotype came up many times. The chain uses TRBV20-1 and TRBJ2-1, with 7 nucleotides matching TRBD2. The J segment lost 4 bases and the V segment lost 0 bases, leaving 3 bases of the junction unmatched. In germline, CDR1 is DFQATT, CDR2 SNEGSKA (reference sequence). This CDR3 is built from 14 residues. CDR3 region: CSARDVRGYNEQFF. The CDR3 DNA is TGCAGTGCTAGAGATGTGCGGGGGTACAATGAGCAGTTCTTC.

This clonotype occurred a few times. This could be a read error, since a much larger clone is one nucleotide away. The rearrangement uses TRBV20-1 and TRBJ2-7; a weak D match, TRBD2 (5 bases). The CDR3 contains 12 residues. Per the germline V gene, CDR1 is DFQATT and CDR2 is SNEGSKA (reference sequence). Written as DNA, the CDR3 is TGCAGTGTTAGAGATCCCCTAGCCGAGCAGTACTTC. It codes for CSVRDPLAEQYF.

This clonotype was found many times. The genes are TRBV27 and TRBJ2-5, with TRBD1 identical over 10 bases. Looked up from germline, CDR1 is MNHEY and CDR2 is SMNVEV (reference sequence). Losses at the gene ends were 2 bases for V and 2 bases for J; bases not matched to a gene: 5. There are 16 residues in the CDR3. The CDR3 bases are TGTGCCAGCAGTTTACAGACAGGGGGCAGGCAAGAGACCCAGTACTTC. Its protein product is CASSLQTGGRQETQYF.

The CDR3 spells CASSSRPTEAFF. CDR3 DNA: TGTGCCAGCAGTAGCCGGCCAACTGAAGCTTTCTTT. The rearrangement joins TRBV12-3 or TRBV12-4 to TRBJ1-1; no reliable D call. The V and J ends lost 5 bases and 5 bases respectively, with 9 bases between them. The CDR3 extends over 12 amino acids.

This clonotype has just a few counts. This CDR3 reads CASSRGQGSSPLHF. In nucleotides, the CDR3 is TGTGCCAGCTCCCGGGGACAGGGATCCTCACCCCTCCACTTT. The rearrangement uses TRBV18 and TRBJ1-6; 9 bases are a match to TRBD1. The CDR3 contains 14 residues. Trimming cost V 6 bases and J 10 bases; bases outside gene matches: 7. CDR1 and CDR2 (germline): KGHSH, LQKENI. Based on the CDR3 plus reference TRBV18 and TRBJ1-6, the full variable domain is NAGVMQNPRHLVRRRGQEARLRCSPMKGHSHVYWYRQLPEEGLKFMVYLQKENIIDESGMPKERFSAEFPKEGPSILRIQQVVRGDSAAYFCASSRGQGSSPLHFGNGTRLTVT.

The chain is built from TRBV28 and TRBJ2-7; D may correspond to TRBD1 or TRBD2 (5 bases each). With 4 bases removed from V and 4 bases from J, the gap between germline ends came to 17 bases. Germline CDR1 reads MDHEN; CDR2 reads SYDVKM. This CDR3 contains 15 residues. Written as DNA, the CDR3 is TGTGCCAGCAGTTCCCCAGGGAGCCCCGGGTACGAGCAGTACTTC. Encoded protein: CASSSPGSPGYEQYF.

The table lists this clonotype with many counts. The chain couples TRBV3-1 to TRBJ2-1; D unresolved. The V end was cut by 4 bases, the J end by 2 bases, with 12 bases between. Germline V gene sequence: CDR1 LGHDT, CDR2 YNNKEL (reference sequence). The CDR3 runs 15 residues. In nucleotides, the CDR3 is TGTGCCAGCAGCCCATATAGCTCTACCTACAATGAGCAGTTCTTC. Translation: CASSPYSSTYNEQFF.

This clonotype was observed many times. CDR3 bases: TGTGCCAGCAGCCGGAGCTCCTACGAGCAGTACTTC. Its translation is CASSRSSYEQYF. The genes are TRBV2 and TRBJ2-7, with D unclear. CDR3 length: 12 amino acids. Trimming shortened V by 6 bases and J by 0 bases, and 6 bases separated the two germline ends. From germline, CDR1 is SNHLY and CDR2 FYNNEI.

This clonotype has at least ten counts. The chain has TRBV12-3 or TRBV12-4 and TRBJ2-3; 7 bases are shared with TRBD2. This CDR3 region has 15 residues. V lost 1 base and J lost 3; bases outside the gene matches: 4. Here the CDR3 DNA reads TGTGCCAGCAGTTTAGTTGGCGGGAGTACAGATACGCAGTATTTT. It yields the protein CASSLVGGSTDTQYF.

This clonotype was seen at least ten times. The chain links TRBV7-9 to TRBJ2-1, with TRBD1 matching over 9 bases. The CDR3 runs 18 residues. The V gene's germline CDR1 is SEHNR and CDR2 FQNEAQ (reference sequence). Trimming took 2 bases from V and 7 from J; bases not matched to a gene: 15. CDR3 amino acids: CASSLRGKDRGEVNEQFF. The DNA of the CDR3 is TGTGCCAGCAGCTTACGGGGTAAAGACAGGGGGGAAGTGAATGAGCAGTTCTTC.